This TCR beta chain came from a study of cytomegalovirus exposure and HLA in healthy donors. Study-wide points: Most TCR sequences were uncommon, yet certain public TCRs appeared in many donors.

Separate from the roughly 700-subject first cohort was the approximately 120-subject validation cohort, to which the donors belonged. From germline, CDR1 is MNHNS and CDR2 SASEGT. The trim removed 6 bases at V and 3 bases at J, leaving 6 bases unmatched. This CDR3 comprises 15 residues. The assay was immunoSEQ multiplex PCR, and TCRdb's table has in-frame clones only and misses some. The table shows approximately 160,000 clones, with approximately 96% occurring only once. Details on this clone: Antigen specificity is unknown.

Sequencing was performed on PBMCs. This clonotype was sampled from a woman between 18 and 29 years old in good health and CMV-seronegative. The chain combines TRBV6-1 with TRBJ2-2; 8 positions match TRBD2. The CDR3 DNA is TGTGCCAGCAGGAAAAGCGGGGGATACACCGGGGAGCTGTTTTTT. Residues: CASRKSGGYTGELFF.